This T cell receptor beta chain was obtained from a study of CD8 T cells in Susac syndrome. General study findings and limits: The relatively small number of individuals in the TCR sequencing and HLA analysis was acknowledged by the study.

The ends were cut back, 6 bases at V and 4 bases at J, with 15 bases in the middle. Germline V gene data show CDR1 as DFQATT and CDR2 as SNEGSKA (reference sequence). The CDR3 extends over 14 amino acids. CD8+ and CD4+ T cells taken from blood had their TCR beta sequenced. Random hexamers were used to reverse transcribe roughly 0.5 to 1 ug of RNA. The method of amplification for TCR beta CDR3 was immunoSEQ multiplex PCR, covering 54 Vbeta and 13 Jbeta. MiXCR was run by TCRdb on the immunoSEQ multiplex PCR reads, yielding one entry per CDR3 protein. Among 140,000 or so distinct CDR3 sequences, 94% were seen once, and the ten largest hold roughly 0.083%. Worth noting for this clonotype: As yet, its antigen is unknown.

The chain has TRBV20-1 and TRBJ2-2; a possible D gene is TRBD2 (6 bases). Sequencing was performed on CD4+ T cells from PBMCs. The source of this sequence is a human donor in good health. The CDR3: CSAPSGGSTGELFF. The CDR3 DNA reads as TGCAGTGCCCCGAGTGGGGGGAGCACCGGGGAGCTGTTTTTT.